A single sample gave rise to the 15 T cell receptor beta chains below, sequenced in a study of T cells in Graves' hyperthyroidism and ophthalmopathy. There were TCR beta CDR3 regions amplified from RNA transcripts. Carried out on the TCR CDR3, a first-round RT-PCR used the HTBI primer set. In TCRdb, the multiplex PCR reads were re-called with MiXCR into one record per CDR3 protein. The table lists 500,000 or so distinct CDR3 sequences, 17% of them singletons, with roughly a sixth in the top ten. The sequenced material came from blood. These receptors came from a woman aged 18-29 years with Graves' ophthalmopathy.

There are many counts of this clonotype. The rearrangement links TRBV11-2 to TRBJ1-1; D gene uncertain. CDR3 size: 12 residues. Germline CDR1 SGHAT, CDR2 FQNNGV. The V end lost 7 bases, the J end lost 0 bases, and 6 bases lay between the germline ends. The CDR3 nucleotides read TGTGCCAGCATCGGCATGAACACTGAAGCTTTCTTT. Protein: CASIGMNTEAFF.

The chain links TRBV12-3 or TRBV12-4 to TRBJ2-7, with D hard to call. Between the trimmed V and J ends, which lost 6 bases and 5 bases, there was a span of 11 bases. The CDR3 extends over 12 amino acids. The CDR3 is CASSLFSNEQYF. In nucleotides, the CDR3 is TGTGCCAGCAGCCTTTTTAGCAACGAGCAGTACTTC.

This chain uses TRBV6-5 with TRBJ2-7; the D gene is possibly TRBD1 (5 bases). The CDR3 runs to 16 residues. Trimming took off 2 bases at V and 1 base at J, with 15 bases between the two ends. Germline lookup yields CDR1 MNHEY and CDR2 SVGAGI. CDR3 protein: CASSYTGKQASYEQYF. The CDR3 DNA follows: TGTGCCAGCAGTTACACCGGAAAACAGGCGTCCTACGAGCAGTACTTC.

This clonotype occurred a few times. The rearrangement links TRBV3-1 to TRBJ1-5; D not certain. V gave up 6 bases and J gave up 6 bases, with 12 bases separating them. The CDR3 has 13 amino acids. Germline V gene sequence: CDR1 LGHDT, CDR2 YNNKEL (reference sequence). The CDR3: CASSFRLVQPQHF. CDR3 DNA: TGTGCCAGCAGTTTCCGGCTCGTTCAGCCCCAGCATTTT.

This clonotype was observed a single time. CDR3 region: CSVLLGQGYEQYF. CDR3 coding DNA: TGCAGTGTATTGTTAGGGCAGGGGTACGAGCAGTACTTC. This chain uses TRBV20-1 with TRBJ2-7; D may be TRBD1 (6 bases). The CDR3 sequence is 13 residues long. Trimming removed 7 bases from V and 4 bases from J, with 17 bases in between. Germline V gives CDR1 DFQATT, CDR2 SNEGSKA (reference sequence).

About this clonotype: Being one base from a much bigger clone, this may be a read error. This chain links TRBV27 with TRBJ2-7; D might be TRBD1 (6 bases). This CDR3 contains 12 residues. Trimming took 6 bases from V and 8 from J, leaving 14 bases between them. Germline values: CDR1 MNHEY, CDR2 SMNVEV (reference sequence). CDR3 region: CASSPTGRKQYF. CDR3 DNA: TGTGCCAGCAGCCCCACAGGGCGCAAGCAGTACTTC.

This clonotype was observed at least ten times. This sequence joins TRBV20-1 and TRBJ2-7; possible D gene TRBD1, 5 bases. This CDR3 has 13 residues. In germline, CDR1 is DFQATT, CDR2 SNEGSKA (reference sequence). The V and J ends lost 3 bases and 3 bases respectively, with 12 bases between them. The CDR3 sequence: CSASPVGDYEQYF. DNA for the CDR3: TGCAGTGCTAGCCCGGTAGGGGACTACGAGCAGTACTTC.

This clonotype was seen at least ten times. The V call is TRBV15, the J call TRBJ2-3; TRBD1 aligns across 9 bases. The CDR3 covers 16 residues. Germline V gene data show CDR1 as LNHNV and CDR2 as YYDKDF (reference sequence). Unmatched junction bases numbered 2, after V lost 1 base and J lost 0 bases. The chain's CDR3 is CATSRGDRVSTDTQYF. The CDR3 DNA is TGTGCCACCAGCAGAGGGGACAGGGTTAGCACAGATACGCAGTATTTT.

This clonotype was picked up many times. The J gene is TRBJ2-1, the V gene TRBV28; 12 bases match TRBD2. This CDR3 has 16 amino acids. Germline CDR1 MDHEN, CDR2 SYDVKM. V lost 1 base, J lost 2 bases, and 0 bases stayed unmatched. The CDR3 here is CASSLSSGGAYNEQFF. DNA of the CDR3: TGTGCCAGCAGTTTATCTAGCGGGGGGGCCTACAATGAGCAGTTCTTC. Looking up the rest from reference TRBV28 and TRBJ2-1 gives the full variable domain: DVKVTQSSRYLVKRTGEKVFLECVQDMDHENMFWYRQDPGLGLRLIYFSYDVKMKEKGDIPEGYSVSREKKERFSLILESASTNQTSMYLCASSLSSGGAYNEQFFGPGTRLTVL.

This clonotype has just a few counts. J is TRBJ1-1 and V is TRBV4-1; possible D gene TRBD1, 6 bases. Trimming removed 4 bases at V and 5 bases at J, with 20 bases between. The germline V gene has CDR1 MGHRA and CDR2 YSYEKL. CDR3 length: 16 residues. Written as DNA, the CDR3 is TGCGCCAGCAGCCCCCAGTTACAAGGGGGAGAAACTGAAGCTTTCTTT. Translating gives CASSPQLQGGETEAFF.

This clonotype appeared a few times. The chain employs TRBV3-1 and TRBJ2-2; D is uncertain. Germline assignment: CDR1 LGHDT and CDR2 YNNKEL (reference sequence). V gave up 0 bases and J gave up 0 bases, with 11 bases separating them. This CDR3 has 17 amino acids. The CDR3 region has the DNA TGTGCCAGCAGCCAAGAAGTGTGGACCGCGAACACCGGGGAGCTGTTTTTT. This encodes CASSQEVWTANTGELFF.

About this clonotype itself: A read error may be the cause here, since a much bigger clone is one base away. V gene TRBV30 combines with J gene TRBJ2-5; possible D gene TRBD2, 6 bases. CDR3 size: 17 residues. Germline V gene lookup returns CDR1 GTSNPN and CDR2 SVGIG (reference sequence). CDR3 bases: TGTGCCTGGGGTGTACCCATCGGCGGGACCTCAAAAGAGACCCAGTACTTC. Its translation: CAWGVPIGGTSKETQYF.

The sample holds a few counts of this clonotype. The chain carries TRBV6-5 and TRBJ1-2, with D possibly matching TRBD1 (5 bases). The CDR3 totals 15 residues. Germline V lookup: CDR1 MNHEY, CDR2 SVGAGI. Deletions cut 2 bases from V and 2 bases from J, with 12 bases between. The CDR3 spells CASSYPGQGNYGYTF. CDR3 nucleotide sequence: TGTGCCAGCAGTTACCCCGGCCAGGGCAACTATGGCTACACCTTC.

This clonotype was detected only once. This sequence may be a read error, since a much larger clone differs from it by one base. This chain links TRBV28 with TRBJ1-6, with 11 bases lining up with TRBD1. Germline CDR1 MDHEN, CDR2 SYDVKM. The CDR3 spans 15 residues. V dropped 5 bases and J dropped 6; count of bases not matched to a gene: 3. CDR3 bases: TGTGCCAGCAGTGGACAGGGGGCCAGTAATTCACCCCTCCACTTT. Translating it yields CASSGQGASNSPLHF.

The chain employs TRBV20-1 and TRBJ1-2; a possible D gene is TRBD1 (5 bases). The V gene lost 5 bases and the J gene lost 6 bases, with 10 bases spanning the gap. The CDR3 totals 11 residues. Germline-derived CDR1 and CDR2 are DFQATT and SNEGSKA (reference sequence). DNA for the CDR3: TGCAGTGCTTGGGGCGAAAATGGCTACACCTTC. Translated, it gives CSAWGENGYTF.